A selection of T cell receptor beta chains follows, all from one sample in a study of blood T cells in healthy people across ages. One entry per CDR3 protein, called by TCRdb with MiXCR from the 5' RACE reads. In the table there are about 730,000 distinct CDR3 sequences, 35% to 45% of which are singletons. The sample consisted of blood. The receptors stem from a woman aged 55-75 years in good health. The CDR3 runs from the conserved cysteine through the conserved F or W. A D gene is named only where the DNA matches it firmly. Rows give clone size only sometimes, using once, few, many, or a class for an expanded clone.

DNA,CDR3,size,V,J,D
TGTGCCAGCAGCCGGGTGGCGGGAATCAATGAGCAGTTCTTC,CASSRVAGINEQFF,few,TRBV9,TRBJ2-1,.
TGTGCCAGCAGTTTAGCGCCCGGCCAGGACTACGAGCAGTACTTC,CASSLAPGQDYEQYF,few,TRBV12-3/TRBV12-4,TRBJ2-7,.
TGCAGCGTTGGGGCTAGCGGGGGGGCCGGTGCCTACAATGAGCAGTTCTTC,CSVGASGGAGAYNEQFF,.,TRBV29-1,TRBJ2-1,TRBD2
TGTGCCAGCAGCTCGGGACTAGCGGCCTCCTACAATGAGCAGTTCTTC,CASSSGLAASYNEQFF,few,TRBV7-3,TRBJ2-1,TRBD2
TGCAGTGCTAATTCACCGGGACTATCCCTGGACAATGAGCAGTTCTTC,CSANSPGLSLDNEQFF,.,TRBV20-1,TRBJ2-1,TRBD2
TGTGCCAGCAGCTTAGACTGGCGGCGCACAGATACGCAGTATTTT,CASSLDWRRTDTQYF,.,TRBV11-2,TRBJ2-3,.
TGTGCCAGCACCCCCGGACTAGTCGGTGGCGCAGATACGCAGTATTTT,CASTPGLVGGADTQYF,many,TRBV3-1,TRBJ2-3,TRBD2
TGCGCCAGCAGCCAAGACGGGGAGGTCAATCAGCCCCAGCATTTT,CASSQDGEVNQPQHF,.,TRBV4-1,TRBJ1-5,.
TGTGCCAGCAAACGTTCAGATACGCAGTATTTT,CASKRSDTQYF,.,TRBV6-2/TRBV6-3,TRBJ2-3,.
TGCAGTGCTAGAGATGGAGTGGCCCCCGCCAATCAGCCCCAGCATTTT,CSARDGVAPANQPQHF,.,TRBV20-1,TRBJ1-5,.
TGCAGTGCTAGAGGTGACAATGAGCAGTTCTTC,CSARGDNEQFF,.,TRBV20-1,TRBJ2-1,.
TGTGCCAGCATTAGGACCGTAACCTACGAGCAGTACTTC,CASIRTVTYEQYF,.,TRBV6-4,TRBJ2-7,.
TGTGCCAGCAGTGAATATCAGGGAGACGAGACCCAGTACTTC,CASSEYQGDETQYF,.,TRBV2,TRBJ2-5,.
TGTGCCAGCAGCTTGCCACTAGCGGGGGGCGGTACGCAGTATTTT,CASSLPLAGGGTQYF,.,TRBV5-6,TRBJ2-3,TRBD2
TGTGCCAGCAGCCGCGGGGGCCCTACCACAGGTACGCAGTATTTT,CASSRGGPTTGTQYF,once,TRBV7-2,TRBJ2-3,.
TGTGCCAGCAGTGGGGGGGATTATAGCAATCAGCCCCAGCATTTT,CASSGGDYSNQPQHF,.,TRBV6-1,TRBJ1-5,.
TGCGCCAGCAGCTTGGCCGGAGCAGGGGGCGACGAGCAGTACTTC,CASSLAGAGGDEQYF,few,TRBV5-1,TRBJ2-7,TRBD1
TGCAGTGCTATTCCGGAAAACACTGAAGCTTTCTTT,CSAIPENTEAFF,.,TRBV20-1,TRBJ1-1,.
TGCAGTGCCAACCTACCGGGAAACTATGGCTACACCTTC,CSANLPGNYGYTF,.,TRBV20-1,TRBJ1-2,.
TGTGCCAGCAGTTACTCACAGGGGGCTCAGCCCCAGCATTTT,CASSYSQGAQPQHF,few,TRBV6-5,TRBJ1-5,TRBD1
TGTGCCAGCAGCGTAGCGCCTGACTCCTACGAGCAGTTCTTC,CASSVAPDSYEQFF,.,TRBV9,TRBJ2-1,.
TGTGCCAGCAGCGTGTCACGGAGCTCCTACGAGCAGTACTTC,CASSVSRSSYEQYF,.,TRBV7-2,TRBJ2-7,.
TGTGCCAGCAGCCAAGATATGGGGGGCTCCTACAATGAGCAGTTCTTC,CASSQDMGGSYNEQFF,many,TRBV4-2,TRBJ2-1,.
TGTGCCAGCAGTCACGGGACGGGGATTTACAATGAGCAGTTCTTC,CASSHGTGIYNEQFF,.,TRBV6-6,TRBJ2-1,.
TGTGCCAGCAGCGCTGGACAGGGAACGCGGGGCTACACCTTC,CASSAGQGTRGYTF,.,TRBV7-2,TRBJ1-2,TRBD1
TGCGCCAGCAGCTTGGAGAGGACAGCGAATTACTATGGCTACACCTTC,CASSLERTANYYGYTF,few,TRBV5-1,TRBJ1-2,.
TGCAGCGTTGAAGACAGGCTTGAGAGCTACAATGAGCAGTTCTTC,CSVEDRLESYNEQFF,.,TRBV29-1,TRBJ2-1,.
TGTGCCAGCAGCGCGGGACGGTTCCTTGAGCAGTACTTC,CASSAGRFLEQYF,.,TRBV7-2,TRBJ2-5,.
TGTGCCAGCAGTAGTGGACAGGGTGGGAATCAGCCCCAGCATTTT,CASSSGQGGNQPQHF,.,TRBV6-5,TRBJ1-5,TRBD1
TGTGCCAGCAGCGCGGAGGGACTTCTTAGCAATGAGCAGTTCTTC,CASSAEGLLSNEQFF,.,TRBV5-4,TRBJ2-1,.
TGTGCCAGCAATCCGGGACGGGCCGGGGGAAGATTTGAGCAGTTCTTC,CASNPGRAGGRFEQFF,.,TRBV6-5,TRBJ2-1,.
TGTGCCGGCAGTCCACAACAGGAGCCCCAGCATTTT,CAGSPQQEPQHF,.,TRBV12-3/TRBV12-4,TRBJ1-5,.
TGCAGTGCTAGACGCCGGGACTCTCAAAGTGGTGAGCAGTTCTTC,CSARRRDSQSGEQFF,few,TRBV20-1,TRBJ2-1,.
TGTGCCACCAGCCTAGGGGGTCTGGACACCGGGGAGCTGTTTTTT,CATSLGGLDTGELFF,once,TRBV15,TRBJ2-2,.
TGTGCTAGTGGTACCGGGTTTTCTGAAGCTTTCTTT,CASGTGFSEAFF,.,TRBV12-5,TRBJ1-1,.
TGTGCCAGCAGCTTAGCGCTAAGCGGGCCTCCTACAGATACGCAGTATTTT,CASSLALSGPPTDTQYF,.,TRBV7-2,TRBJ2-3,.
TGTGCCAGCAGCTTAATAACAGGAGCGAACACCGGGGAGCTGTTTTTT,CASSLITGANTGELFF,once,TRBV7-3,TRBJ2-2,.
TGTGCCAGCAGCTTATGGGGAGATACGCAGTATTTT,CASSLWGDTQYF,few,TRBV11-3,TRBJ2-3,.
TGTGCCAGTAGTATCGCAGGGGGCTACGAGCAGTACTTC,CASSIAGGYEQYF,many,TRBV19,TRBJ2-7,TRBD1
TGTGCCAGCAGTGGAACAGGGTTACAAGCATCCGATACGCAGTATTTT,CASSGTGLQASDTQYF,.,TRBV25-1,TRBJ2-3,.